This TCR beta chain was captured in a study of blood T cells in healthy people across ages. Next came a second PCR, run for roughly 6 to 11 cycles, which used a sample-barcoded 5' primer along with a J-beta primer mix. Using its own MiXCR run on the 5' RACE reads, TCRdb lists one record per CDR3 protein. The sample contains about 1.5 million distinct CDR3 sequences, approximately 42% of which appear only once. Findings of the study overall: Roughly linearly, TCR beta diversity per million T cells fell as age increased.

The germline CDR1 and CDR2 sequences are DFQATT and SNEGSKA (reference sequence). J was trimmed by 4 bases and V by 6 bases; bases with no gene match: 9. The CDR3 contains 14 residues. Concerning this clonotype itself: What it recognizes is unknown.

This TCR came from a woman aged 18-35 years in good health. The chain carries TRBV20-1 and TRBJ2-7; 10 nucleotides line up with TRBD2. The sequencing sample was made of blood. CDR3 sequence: CSATVLAGDYEQYF. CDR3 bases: TGCAGTGCCACCGTTCTAGCGGGAGATTACGAGCAGTACTTC.